The next 32 T cell receptor beta chains were all read from a single sample in a study of response to subunit inactivated influenza vaccine. TCRdb itself ran the RT-PCR reads through MiXCR, one entry per CDR3 protein. The sample has 600,000 to 700,000 distinct CDR3 sequences, around 13% seen once; the top ten hold about 7.4%. The source was PBMCs from blood, collected 14 days before vaccination. These TCRs come from a man in his fifties or sixties who received an inactivated influenza vaccine.

In its sample, this clonotype was seen a few times. V gene TRBV5-6 combines with J gene TRBJ1-1; D may be TRBD1 (5 bases). Germline assignment: CDR1 SGHDT and CDR2 YYEEEE. Deletions cut 2 bases from V and 1 base from J, with 9 bases between. This CDR3 has 14 residues. This CDR3 is CASSFRARNTEAFF. CDR3 sequence (DNA): TGTGCCAGCAGCTTCAGGGCGCGGAACACTGAAGCTTTCTTT.

V gene TRBV7-2 combines with J gene TRBJ2-1; 7 bases agree with TRBD2. The length of the CDR3 is 14 residues. V trimming: 5 bases; J trimming: 6 bases; junction bases outside the gene matches: 7. The germline V gene encodes CDR1 SGHTA and CDR2 FQGNSA. The CDR3 DNA sequence: TGTGCCAGCAGCCGCCGACTAGCTAGCAATGAGCAGTTCTTC. Translated, it gives CASSRRLASNEQFF.

This chain connects TRBV7-9 to TRBJ2-7; D gene unclear. The CDR3 runs to 13 residues. The V end lost 5 bases, the J end lost 4 bases, and 12 bases lay between the germline ends. CDR1 and CDR2 from the germline V gene are SEHNR and FQNEAQ (reference sequence). CDR3 sequence reads: CASSIGPKYEQYF. The CDR3, as DNA: TGTGCCAGCAGCATTGGACCTAAGTACGAGCAGTACTTC.

Only a few counts were recorded for this clonotype. The chain joins TRBV15 to TRBJ1-2, with 11 nucleotides matching TRBD1. In germline, CDR1 is LNHNV, CDR2 YYDKDF (reference sequence). CDR3 size: 15 residues. The trim removed 0 bases at V and 7 bases at J, leaving 4 bases unmatched. The CDR3 sequence: CATSRDWDRGSGYTF. The CDR3 nucleotides are TGTGCCACCAGCAGAGACTGGGACAGGGGGTCTGGCTACACCTTC.

The chain joins TRBV7-2 to TRBJ2-3; a possible D gene is TRBD2 (6 bases). Germline CDR1 reads SGHTA; CDR2 reads FQGNSA. V lost 1 base and J lost 0, with 11 bases in between. This CDR3 has 16 residues. CDR3 sequence: CASSLGGTSSTDTQYF. As DNA, the CDR3 is TGTGCCAGCAGCTTAGGGGGGACTTCTAGCACAGATACGCAGTATTTT.

This clonotype was found a few times. J is TRBJ2-3 and V is TRBV20-1; 10 nucleotides agree with TRBD2. Trimming removed 3 bases from V and 2 bases from J; junction bases left unmatched: 11. Germline V gives CDR1 DFQATT, CDR2 SNEGSKA (reference sequence). The CDR3 contains 17 residues. The CDR3 sequence: CSARSLLGTSVTDTQYF. In DNA, the CDR3 is TGCAGTGCTAGGAGCCTTCTAGGGACTAGCGTCACAGATACGCAGTATTTT.

This clonotype was seen more than once but under ten times. The V and J genes are TRBV12-3 or TRBV12-4 and TRBJ1-5; D may be TRBD1 (5 bases). Trimming stripped 0 bases from V and 5 bases from J, with 11 bases between. The CDR3 is 15 residues long. CDR3 nucleotide sequence: TGTGCCAGCAGTTTAGCAGGGGCAAGTCATCAGCCCCAGCATTTT. Protein: CASSLAGASHQPQHF.

This clonotype has just a few counts. The J gene is TRBJ2-1, the V gene TRBV20-1; D is undetermined. Looked up from germline, CDR1 is DFQATT and CDR2 is SNEGSKA (reference sequence). Deletions cut 0 bases from V and 9 bases from J, with 12 bases between. The CDR3 contains 13 residues. The CDR3 region has the DNA TGCAGTGCTAGAGATCGCCTGAACGGTGAGCAGTTCTTC. It codes for CSARDRLNGEQFF.

This clonotype has just a few counts. The genes are TRBV6-1 and TRBJ1-4; D is ambiguous. CDR3 size: 15 residues. Trimming shortened V by 2 bases and J by 5 bases, and 12 bases separated the two germline ends. Looked up from germline, CDR1 is MNHNS and CDR2 is SASEGT. This CDR3 reads CASSEIGLENEKLFF. The DNA for the CDR3 is TGTGCCAGCAGTGAAATTGGGCTAGAGAATGAAAAACTGTTTTTT.

This clonotype was picked up a small number of times. This sequence joins TRBV20-1 and TRBJ2-2; D not resolved. Between the trimmed V and J ends, which lost 0 bases and 5 bases, there was a span of 13 bases. The CDR3 sequence is 15 residues long. The germline V gene encodes CDR1 DFQATT and CDR2 SNEGSKA (reference sequence). The CDR3 DNA follows: TGCAGTGCTAGAGATCGTAACAGCAATACCGGGGAGCTGTTTTTT. Protein: CSARDRNSNTGELFF.

This clonotype was seen a few times. This chain connects TRBV20-1 to TRBJ1-1; D perhaps matches TRBD1 (6 bases). The V gene's germline CDR1 is DFQATT and CDR2 SNEGSKA (reference sequence). V was cut by 0 bases and J by 4 bases, with 12 bases left in between. The CDR3 runs to 14 residues. The CDR3 coding sequence is TGCAGTGCTAGAGATAGGGGGGTTCTCACTGAAGCTTTCTTT. It yields the protein CSARDRGVLTEAFF.

This clonotype was observed many times. V usage is TRBV14 and J usage is TRBJ2-3; no definite D call. V lost 6 bases and J lost 0, with 7 bases in between. Germline CDR1 and CDR2: SGHDN and FVKESK. The CDR3 sequence is 13 residues long. CDR3 loop: CASRRTSTDTQYF. The CDR3 DNA is TGTGCCAGCAGACGAACTAGCACAGATACGCAGTATTTT. The full variable domain, rest sourced from reference TRBV14 and TRBJ2-3, is EAGVTQFPSHSVIEKGQTVTLRCDPISGHDNLYWYRRVMGKEIKFLLHFVKESKQDESGMPNNRFLAERTGGTYSTLKVQPAELEDSGVYFCASRRTSTDTQYFGPGTRLTVL.

This rearrangement joins TRBV5-1 to TRBJ1-2, with D perhaps TRBD1 (5 bases). The CDR3 extends over 14 amino acids. Germline CDR1 SGHRS, CDR2 YFSETQ. V lost 0 bases and J lost 7, with 13 bases in between. The CDR3 region is CASSLEGLIRGYTF. The CDR3 DNA follows: TGCGCCAGCAGCTTGGAGGGGTTGATTCGTGGCTACACCTTC.

The chain carries TRBV12-3 or TRBV12-4 and TRBJ2-7; the match to TRBD2 covers 9 bases. V shed 6 bases and J 2 bases; nucleotides not matched to a gene: 8. CDR3 length: 15 amino acids. As DNA, the CDR3 is TGTGCCAGCAGCCGCGGACTAGCGTCTCCCTACGAGCAGTACTTC. It codes for CASSRGLASPYEQYF.

This clonotype was detected only a few times. This sequence joins TRBV5-1 and TRBJ2-3; D is possibly TRBD1 (5 bases). CDR1 SGHRS and CDR2 YFSETQ come from the germline V gene. CDR3 length equals 13 residues. V lost 0 bases and J 6 bases, leaving 8 bases between the germline ends. CDR3 region: CASSLERQDTQYF. DNA for the CDR3: TGCGCCAGCAGCTTGGAGAGACAGGATACGCAGTATTTT.

This clonotype was counted a few times. The chain recombines TRBV6-5 with TRBJ2-3, with TRBD2 matching 10 bases. V dropped 6 bases and J dropped 1; count of bases not matched to a gene: 7. CDR1 is MNHEY, CDR2 SVGAGI, per germline. The CDR3 extends over 16 amino acids. CDR3 sequence (DNA): TGTGCCAGCAGCACTAAAGGACTAGCGGGCACAGATACGCAGTATTTT. It encodes CASSTKGLAGTDTQYF.

The chain combines TRBV20-1 with TRBJ2-1; D gene uncertain. This CDR3 comprises 10 residues. With 8 bases removed from V and 4 bases from J, the gap between germline ends came to 6 bases. The germline CDR1 and CDR2 sequences are DFQATT and SNEGSKA (reference sequence). The CDR3 loop reads CSQVYNEQFF. Here the CDR3 DNA reads TGCAGTCAGGTATACAATGAGCAGTTCTTC.

The CDR3 region is CASTNGQEAFF. As DNA, the CDR3 is TGTGCCAGCACCAACGGACAGGAAGCTTTCTTT. The J gene is TRBJ1-1, the V gene TRBV11-2, with TRBD1 as a possible D gene (6 bases). CDR1 and CDR2 (germline): SGHAT, FQNNGV. CDR3 length equals 11 residues. V lost 7 bases, J lost 8 bases, and 11 bases lay in between.

This clonotype was counted only a few times. This rearrangement joins TRBV5-1 to TRBJ2-7; 7 bases map to TRBD1. With 1 base clipped from V and 5 bases from J, the junction kept 12 bases outside the gene matches. Germline assignment: CDR1 SGHRS and CDR2 YFSETQ. The CDR3 sequence is 16 residues long. The chain's CDR3 is CASSLSSPGQPDEQYF. Written as DNA, the CDR3 is TGCGCCAGCAGCTTGAGTTCGCCGGGACAGCCGGACGAGCAGTACTTC.

V usage is TRBV20-1 and J usage is TRBJ1-6; perhaps TRBD1 as D (5 bases). The germline CDR1 and CDR2 sequences are DFQATT and SNEGSKA (reference sequence). V shed 6 bases and J shed 0 bases, with 15 bases lying between them. This CDR3 contains 16 residues. This CDR3 reads CSARAGTSSYNSPLHF. CDR3 sequence (DNA): TGCAGTGCCCGCGCGGGGACGAGCTCCTATAATTCACCCCTCCACTTT.

The chain carries TRBV5-1 and TRBJ1-6; maybe TRBD1 (6 bases). Germline values: CDR1 SGHRS, CDR2 YFSETQ. The CDR3 spans 16 residues. The ends were cut back, 1 base at V and 7 bases at J, with 15 bases in the middle. CDR3 sequence reads: CASSLTPGATNSPLHF. The CDR3 bases are TGCGCCAGCAGCTTGACCCCGGGGGCGACGAATTCACCCCTCCACTTT.

V and J are TRBV5-6 and TRBJ2-7, with a possible D match to TRBD2 (5 bases). Trimming took off 4 bases at V and 2 bases at J, with 10 bases between the two ends. Germline V CDR1 and CDR2: SGHDT, YYEEEE. The CDR3 totals 13 residues. This chain's CDR3 is CASSIPAAYEQYF. The DNA for the CDR3 is TGTGCCAGCAGCATTCCAGCGGCCTACGAGCAGTACTTC.

The DNA of the CDR3 is TGTGCCAGCAGCCAAGTTGGGGGAGGTAACTATGGCTACACCTTC. Translated: CASSQVGGGNYGYTF. V gene TRBV3-1 combines with J gene TRBJ1-2, with a weak D call TRBD1 (5 bases). The CDR3 runs to 15 residues. V lost 1 base, J lost 1 base, and 10 bases lay in between. Germline loops: CDR1 LGHDT, CDR2 YNNKEL (reference sequence).

The V call is TRBV4-1, the J call TRBJ2-7, with D perhaps being TRBD1 or TRBD2 (5 bases each). This CDR3 is built from 14 residues. V dropped 4 bases and J dropped 4 bases, with 14 bases sitting between them. Germline-derived CDR1 and CDR2 are MGHRA and YSYEKL. In DNA, the CDR3 is TGCGCCAGCAGCCGGACAACGTGGAGGTACGAGCAGTACTTC. It translates to CASSRTTWRYEQYF.

This clonotype was recorded a few times. This chain uses TRBV11-1 with TRBJ2-5; 11 nucleotides align to TRBD2. The junction had 6 bases not matched to a gene; V was cut back by 8 bases and J by 1 base. The CDR3 is 15 amino acids. Germline CDR1 reads SGHAT; CDR2 reads FQDESV (reference sequence). The CDR3 sequence: CASLGTSGFQETQYF. The DNA for the CDR3 is TGTGCCAGCCTCGGGACTAGCGGTTTCCAAGAGACCCAGTACTTC.

The sample holds a few counts of this clonotype. This rearrangement joins TRBV7-6 to TRBJ2-3, with D possibly being TRBD2 (5 bases). CDR1 is SGHVS and CDR2 is FNYEAQ in the germline V gene. The CDR3 loop spans 15 amino acids. V was clipped by 5 bases and J by 6 bases, with 18 bases between them. The CDR3 sequence is CASSLPVAGADTQYF. CDR3 sequence (DNA): TGTGCCAGCAGCCTACCTGTGGCGGGTGCGGATACGCAGTATTTT.

The rearrangement joins TRBV7-8 to TRBJ2-5; possible D gene TRBD2, 7 bases. This CDR3 region has 18 residues. Trimming took 7 bases from V and 0 from J, leaving 24 bases between them. Germline-derived CDR1 and CDR2 are SGHVS and FQNEAQ. The CDR3 loop is CASTLRGGLIPNQETQYF. The CDR3 coding sequence is TGTGCCAGCACTCTAAGGGGGGGTCTGATACCCAACCAAGAGACCCAGTACTTC.

This clonotype was seen only a few times. This chain joins TRBV6-1 and TRBJ2-4, with a possible D match to TRBD2 (6 bases). This CDR3 contains 19 residues. Trimming pared 4 bases from V and 0 bases from J, leaving 22 bases between. The germline gives CDR1 MNHNS, CDR2 SASEGT. CDR3 nucleotides: TGTGCCAGCAGTGCGAGTGGGGGGACTTCCTCATTAGCCAAAAACATTCAGTACTTC. Translation gives CASSASGGTSSLAKNIQYF.

V gene TRBV2 combines with J gene TRBJ2-1; unclear D gene. From germline, CDR1 is SNHLY and CDR2 FYNNEI. V lost 7 bases to trimming and J lost 0 bases, with 7 bases between them. The CDR3 extends over 13 amino acids. The DNA of the CDR3 is TGTGCCAGCATTACGAGCTCCTACAATGAGCAGTTCTTC. It encodes CASITSSYNEQFF.

Only a few counts were recorded for this clonotype. The genes are TRBV28 and TRBJ1-4, with TRBD1 matching 12 bases. The CDR3 extends over 14 amino acids. V was clipped by 6 bases and J by 7 bases; unmatched bases: 3. Germline-derived CDR1 and CDR2 are MDHEN and SYDVKM. The CDR3 coding sequence is TGTGCCAGCAGCCCGGGACAGGGGGCTGAAAAACTGTTTTTT. It codes for CASSPGQGAEKLFF.

A remark on this clonotype: This could be a read error, since a much larger clone is one nucleotide away. V and J are TRBV20-1 and TRBJ2-7; D possibly corresponds to TRBD1 (6 bases). Germline V lookup: CDR1 DFQATT, CDR2 SNEGSKA (reference sequence). The CDR3 totals 12 residues. Trimming cost V 4 bases and J 6 bases, with 13 bases left between them. DNA of the CDR3: TGCAGTGCTACCCTTTTAGGGGGCGAGCAGTACTTC. This sequence encodes CSATLLGGEQYF.

This clonotype occurred many times. The rearrangement joins TRBV27 to TRBJ2-6; the D is unclear. Germline V gene lookup returns CDR1 MNHEY and CDR2 SMNVEV (reference sequence). The CDR3 has 14 residues. Trimming took 6 bases from V and 0 from J, leaving 6 bases between them. The CDR3 DNA reads TGTGCCAGCAGAGAGAGCTCTGGGGCCAACGTCCTGACTTTC. Protein: CASRESSGANVLTF.